The next 6 T cell receptor beta chains were all read from a single sample in a study of T cells in women clearing cervical HPV infection. Profiled with immunoSEQ multiplex PCR; TCRdb holds only in-frame clones, not every one. The sample totals tens of thousands of clones. The sample was blood buffy coat. These receptors were taken from a woman between 18 and 75 years old with a cervical HPV16 infection that either progressed to CIN3+ or cleared (not recorded which).

Comment on this clone: This CDR3 is also generated by other DNA sequences in the sample. CDR3 bases read: TGCGCCAGCAGCCCCCGTCCGGGACAGGCAGATCAGCCC. It encodes CASSPRPGQADQP. The entire CDR3 protein is CASSPRPGQADQPQHF. The chain joins TRBV5-1 to TRBJ1-5, with TRBD1 matching 8 bases. The read is 3 residues too short to cover the CDR3 end, so that end is filled in from the germline J gene. Per germline, CDR1 SGHRS and CDR2 YFSETQ. The CDR3 consists of 16 residues. The junction had 11 bases not matched to a gene; V was cut back by 4 bases and J by 5 bases.

Comment on this clone: The read terminates 3 residues ahead of where the CDR3 ends, so the germline J gene completes it. This chain joins TRBV5-1 and TRBJ2-3; 7 nucleotides align to TRBD1. Germline V gene lookup returns CDR1 SGHRS and CDR2 YFSETQ. This CDR3 contains 13 residues. The DNA read from the CDR3 is TGCGCCAGCAGCTTATCATCGGGACAGCCG. Translating it yields CASSLSSGQP. The full CDR3 sequence reads CASSLSSGQPQYF.

A remark on this clone: The CDR3 end is not reached by the read, which stops 3 residues before it; the germline J gene fills it in. The chain employs TRBV30 and TRBJ2-6, with no clear D. V lost 3 bases to trimming and J lost 4 bases, with 7 bases between them. In germline, CDR1 is GTSNPN, CDR2 SVGIG (reference sequence). The CDR3 contains 13 residues. CDR3 DNA, as far as it was read: TGTGCCTGGAGAGTAGCCGGGGCCAACGTC. It is translated as CAWRVAGANV. The CDR3, in full, reads CAWRVAGANVLTF.

Turning to this clone: An end of the junction does not agree with germline; a read error may underlie this. The sequenced fragment ends 3 residues before the CDR3 boundary, so the rest is inferred from the germline J gene. The rearrangement links TRBV4-2 to TRBJ2-2, with D tentatively TRBD2 (5 bases). Germline CDR1 is LGHNA and CDR2 is YNFKEQ. This CDR3 spans 14 amino acids. CDR3 DNA, as far as it was read: TGCGCCAGCAGCCCGTATGCCGGGGCCGGGGAG. As protein: CASSPYAGAGE. In full, the CDR3 reads CASSPYAGAGELFF.

About this clone itself: With the read ending 3 residues before the CDR3 end, the germline J gene is used to fill in that end. The chain employs TRBV18 and TRBJ2-3; D may be TRBD1 (5 bases). The V gene's germline CDR1 is KGHSH and CDR2 LQKENI. The length of the CDR3 is 15 residues. The sequenced part of the CDR3 DNA is TGTGCCAGCTCCCTGTGGTCAGGGCCCCAAGAGACG. Protein: CASSLWSGPQET. The whole CDR3 protein is CASSLWSGPQETQYF. The variable domain in full, with the rest retrieved from reference TRBV18 and TRBJ2-3, is NAGVMQNPRHLVRRRGQEARLRCSPMKGHSHVYWYRQLPEEGLKFMVYLQKENIIDESGMPKERFSAEFPKEGPSILRIQQVVRGDSAAYFCASSLWSGPQETQYFGPGTRLTVL.

Regarding this clone: The CDR3 end lies 3 residues beyond the end of the read and is filled in from the germline J gene. The gene calls are TRBV5-5 and TRBJ1-1; possibly TRBD1 for D (5 bases). The CDR3 has 13 residues. The germline gives CDR1 SGHKS, CDR2 YYEKEE (reference sequence). Trimming removed 4 bases at V and 5 bases at J, with 12 bases between. Here the CDR3 reads CASSHNRGTEAFF. The sequenced CDR3 bases are TGTGCCAGCAGCCATAATAGGGGAACTGAA.